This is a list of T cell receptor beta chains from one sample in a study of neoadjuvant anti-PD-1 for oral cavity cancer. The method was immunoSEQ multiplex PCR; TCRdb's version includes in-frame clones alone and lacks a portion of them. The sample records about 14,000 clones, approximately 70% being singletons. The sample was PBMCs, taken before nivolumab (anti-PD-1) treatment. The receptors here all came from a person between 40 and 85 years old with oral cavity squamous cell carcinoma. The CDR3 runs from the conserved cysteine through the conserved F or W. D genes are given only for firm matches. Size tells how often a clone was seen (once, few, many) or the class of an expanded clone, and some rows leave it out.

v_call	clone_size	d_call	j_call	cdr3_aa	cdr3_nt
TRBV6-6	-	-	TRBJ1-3	CASSYSGTGSGNTIYF	TGTGCCAGCAGTTACTCTGGGACCGGTTCTGGAAACACCATATATTTT
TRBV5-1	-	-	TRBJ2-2	CASSSGSAGFSNTGELFF	TGCGCCAGCAGCTCCGGGAGCGCAGGGTTTTCGAACACCGGGGAGCTGTTTTTT
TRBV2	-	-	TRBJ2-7	CASGREHYEQYF	TGTGCCAGCGGACGGGAGCACTACGAGCAGTACTTC
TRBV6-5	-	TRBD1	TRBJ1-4	CASSYSIAGGREKLFF	TGTGCCAGCAGTTACTCGATTGCAGGGGGACGGGAAAAACTGTTTTTT
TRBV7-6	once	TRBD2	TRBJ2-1	CASSPRLAGAVGEQFF	TGTGCCAGCAGCCCTCGACTAGCGGGAGCGGTGGGTGAGCAGTTCTTC
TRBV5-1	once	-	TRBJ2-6	CASSVGGPLRSGANVLTF	TGCGCCAGCAGCGTGGGCGGACCCCTCAGGTCCGGGGCCAACGTCCTGACTTTC
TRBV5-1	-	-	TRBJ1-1	CASSLPQGGRTEAFF	TGCGCCAGCAGTCTCCCACAGGGAGGGCGTACTGAAGCTTTCTTT
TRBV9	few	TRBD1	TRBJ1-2	CASSPRDRGNYGYTF	TGTGCCAGCAGCCCGAGGGACAGGGGTAACTATGGCTACACCTTC
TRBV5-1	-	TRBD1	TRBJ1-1	CASSPSEGTGSFFNTEAFF	TGCGCCAGCAGCCCCTCCGAGGGGACAGGGAGTTTTTTTAACACTGAAGCTTTCTTT
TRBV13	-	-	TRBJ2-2	CASSLAGLRQGDTGELFF	TGTGCCAGCAGCTTAGCCGGCTTACGCCAGGGCGACACCGGGGAGCTGTTTTTT
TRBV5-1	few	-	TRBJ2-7	CASSWRQNSYEQYF	TGCGCCAGCAGCTGGAGACAGAACTCCTACGAGCAGTACTTC
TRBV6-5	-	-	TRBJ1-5	CASSYSGGNQPQHF	TGTGCCAGCAGTTACTCTGGCGGGAATCAGCCCCAGCATTTT
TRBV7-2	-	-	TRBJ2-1	CASSPRGLSDEQFF	TGTGCCAGCAGCCCTCGAGGGTTGTCCGATGAGCAGTTCTTC
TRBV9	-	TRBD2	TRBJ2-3	CASSVTAGGTDTQYF	TGTGCCAGCAGCGTAACGGCGGGAGGGACAGATACGCAGTATTTT
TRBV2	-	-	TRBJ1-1	CASSPLGSDTEAFF	TGTGCCAGCAGCCCTCTGGGGAGCGACACTGAAGCTTTCTTT
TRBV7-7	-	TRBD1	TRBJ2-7	CASSLGTGGRYEQYF	TGTGCCAGCAGCTTAGGGACAGGCGGGCGCTACGAGCAGTACTTC
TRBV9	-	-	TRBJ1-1	CASSAPRRPEAFF	TGTGCCAGCAGCGCCCCTCGGCGGCCCGAAGCTTTCTTT
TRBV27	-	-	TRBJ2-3	CASSFGDTQYF	TGTGCCAGCAGTTTTGGAGATACGCAGTATTTT
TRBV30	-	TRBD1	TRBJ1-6	CAWSTRGQGNSPLHF	TGTGCCTGGAGTACACGGGGACAGGGGAATTCACCCCTCCACTTT
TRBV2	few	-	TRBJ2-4	CASRYENIQYF	TGTGCCAGCAGGTACGAAAACATTCAGTACTTC
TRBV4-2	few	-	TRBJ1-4	CASSQDAGLGGEKLFF	TGTGCCAGCAGCCAAGATGCCGGTTTGGGAGGTGAAAAACTGTTTTTT
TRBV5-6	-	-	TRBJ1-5	CASSLQGPGSNQPQHF	TGTGCCAGCAGCCTCCAGGGTCCTGGTAGCAATCAGCCCCAGCATTTT
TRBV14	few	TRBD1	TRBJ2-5	CASSRGTGVQETQYF	TGTGCCAGCAGCCGAGGAACAGGGGTCCAAGAGACCCAGTACTTC
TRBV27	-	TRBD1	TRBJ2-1	CASSFRTGQSYNEQFF	TGTGCCAGCAGTTTTCGGACAGGGCAATCCTACAATGAGCAGTTCTTC
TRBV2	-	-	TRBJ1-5	CASGGQGIGNQPQHF	TGTGCCAGCGGGGGGCAGGGTATCGGCAATCAGCCCCAGCATTTT
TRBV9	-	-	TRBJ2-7	CASSPRSLGDLGVEQYF	TGTGCCAGCAGCCCCCGAAGTCTCGGGGACCTGGGGGTCGAGCAGTACTTC
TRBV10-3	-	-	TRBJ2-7	CAISGLVGYEQYF	TGTGCCATCAGTGGACTAGTTGGGTACGAGCAGTACTTC
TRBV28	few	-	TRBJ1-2	CAAAGGLDGYTF	TGTGCCGCCGCCGGGGGGCTCGATGGCTACACCTTC
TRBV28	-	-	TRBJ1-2	CASSPLRRSYVYTF	TGTGCCAGCAGTCCCCTCCGGAGGAGCTATGTCTACACCTTC
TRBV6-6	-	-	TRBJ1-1	CASSLKGAGTEAFF	TGTGCCAGCTCCCTTAAAGGGGCGGGCACTGAAGCTTTCTTT
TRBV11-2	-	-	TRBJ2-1	CASSRTASGEQFF	TGTGCCAGCAGCCGGACAGCTTCGGGGGAGCAGTTCTTC
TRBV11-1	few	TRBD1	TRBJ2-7	CASSLETGGTYEQYF	TGTGCCAGCAGCTTAGAGACAGGGGGCACCTACGAGCAGTACTTC
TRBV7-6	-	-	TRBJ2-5	CASSLGAGSETQYF	TGTGCCAGCAGCTTAGGAGCAGGGTCGGAGACCCAGTACTTC
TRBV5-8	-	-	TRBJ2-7	CASSTVGYEQYF	TGTGCCAGCAGCACGGTGGGCTACGAGCAGTACTTC
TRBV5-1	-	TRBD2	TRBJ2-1	CASSWTSGRINEQFF	TGCGCCAGCAGCTGGACTAGCGGGAGAATAAATGAGCAGTTCTTC
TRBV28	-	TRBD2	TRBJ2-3	CASSPAGSSTDTQYF	TGTGCCAGCAGTCCAGCGGGGTCTAGCACAGATACGCAGTATTTT
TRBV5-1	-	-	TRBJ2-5	CASTIGPQETQYF	TGCGCCAGCACCATAGGTCCGCAAGAGACCCAGTACTTC
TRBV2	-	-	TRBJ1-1	CASSPRQAKNTEAFF	TGTGCCAGCAGTCCCAGACAGGCAAAAAACACTGAAGCTTTCTTT
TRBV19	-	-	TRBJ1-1	CASSPRNTEAFF	TGTGCCAGTAGTCCTCGGAACACTGAAGCTTTCTTT
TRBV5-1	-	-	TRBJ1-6	CASSNGGFDSPLHF	TGCGCCAGCAGTAACGGGGGTTTCGATTCACCCCTCCACTTT
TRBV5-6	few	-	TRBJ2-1	CASIRKVHNEQFF	TGTGCCAGCATCAGAAAGGTCCACAATGAGCAGTTCTTC
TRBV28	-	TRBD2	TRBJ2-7	CASSLISGGSYEQYF	TGTGCCAGCAGTTTAATTAGCGGGGGCTCCTACGAGCAGTACTTC